A single T cell receptor (beta chain) is shown here with its context. This sample is part of a study of blood T cell repertoires in COVID-19. Study-wide background: Specimens from acute and convalescent COVID-19 originated in the United States, Italy and Spain. Sources were T cells, B-cell-depleted T cells, or PBMCs; the material itself was cDNA or gDNA.

Authors' processing steps: Reference gene primer amplification yielded estimated nucleated cell counts. Some clones are missing from TCRdb's copy, which holds only in-frame ones; the method was immunoSEQ multiplex PCR. V and J calls and clone size are as listed in that table; D and trimming were resolved from the DNA. The sample has roughly 95,000 clones, around 80% seen once; the top ten hold around 4.1%. The specimen was peripheral blood. This clonotype originated in a man aged 55 to 70 with acute or convalescent COVID-19.

The CDR3 sequence is CASSRDSGEETQYF. CDR3 nucleotides: TGTGCCAGCAGTCGGGACAGTGGTGAAGAGACCCAGTACTTC. The chain recombines TRBV2 with TRBJ2-5; 7 bases are a match to TRBD1. The CDR3 is 14 amino acids. The V gene end was trimmed by 5 bases and the J gene end by 3 bases; junction bases not matched to a gene: 6. Germline CDR1 reads SNHLY; CDR2 reads FYNNEI. Full variable domain (outside the CDR3, taken from reference TRBV2 and TRBJ2-5): EPEVTQTPSHQVTQMGQEVILRCVPISNHLYFYWYRQILGQKVEFLVSFYNNEISEKSEIFDDQFSVERPDGSNFTLKIRSTKLEDSAMYFCASSRDSGEETQYFGPGTRLLVL.